This T cell receptor beta chain was captured in a study of blood T cell repertoires in COVID-19. In the study overall: COVID-19 samples, acute and convalescent, were from the United States, Italy and Spain. PBMCs, B-cell-depleted T cells, or T cells provided the cDNA or gDNA that made up the material.

Authors' analysis steps: Using reference gene primer amplification, nucleated cell counts were estimated. The data were produced by immunoSEQ multiplex PCR, yet TCRdb's version contains in-frame clones alone and is incomplete. V and J calls plus clone size are reproduced from that table; the DNA served to infer D and trimming. This table has hundreds of thousands of clones, roughly 91% appearing once. V was shortened by 6 bases and J by 0 bases, with 11 bases between the two germline ends. The CDR3 runs 15 residues. Germline values: CDR1 MNHEY, CDR2 SVGAGI. Living in about two dozen US areas, the participants were between roughly 18 and 89 years of age.

The receptor was derived from a woman in her 50s who had been exposed to COVID-19. The V gene is TRBV6-5, the J gene TRBJ1-4; D is uncertain. Sample: PBMCs or T cells enriched from blood (not recorded which). In nucleotides, the CDR3 is TGTGCCAGCAGGGCGAGGAAAGCAACTAATGAAAAACTGTTTTTT. Translated: CASRARKATNEKLFF.